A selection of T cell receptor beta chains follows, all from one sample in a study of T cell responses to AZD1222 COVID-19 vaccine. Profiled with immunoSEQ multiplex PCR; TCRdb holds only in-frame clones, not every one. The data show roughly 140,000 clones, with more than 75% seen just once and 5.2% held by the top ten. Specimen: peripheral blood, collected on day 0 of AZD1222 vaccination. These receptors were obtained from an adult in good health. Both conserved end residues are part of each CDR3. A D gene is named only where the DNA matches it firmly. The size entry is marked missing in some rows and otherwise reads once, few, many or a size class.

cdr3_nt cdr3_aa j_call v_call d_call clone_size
TGTGCCAGCAGCCGACAGTGGGGCACTGAAGCTTTCTTT CASSRQWGTEAFF TRBJ1-1 TRBV7-8 NA NA
TGTGCCAGCAATAAGGGTGGCACCGGGGAGCTGTTTTTT CASNKGGTGELFF TRBJ2-2 TRBV6-5 NA NA
TGTGCCAGCAGTTTATGGGGGGGGCATTTGAACACTGAAGCTTTCTTT CASSLWGGHLNTEAFF TRBJ1-1 TRBV28 NA NA
TGTGCCAGCAGCGTCCCAGGGACGGCTAATGAAAAACTGTTTTTT CASSVPGTANEKLFF TRBJ1-4 TRBV7-9 NA NA
TGTGCCAGCAGCTTAACGAGTCGGACTTTTGGCGAGCAGTACTTC CASSLTSRTFGEQYF TRBJ2-7 TRBV7-3 NA once
TGTGCCAGCAGCCCCGGCGAGGGTTTCAGGGGCTACACCTTC CASSPGEGFRGYTF TRBJ1-2 TRBV7-2 NA NA
TGTGCCAGCAGCGCCCGGGCCAGTTATGGAAACACCATATATTTT CASSARASYGNTIYF TRBJ1-3 TRBV6-5 NA NA
TGTGCCAGCAGCTTTTCCCGGGACAGAGGGGCCTACGAGCAGTACTTC CASSFSRDRGAYEQYF TRBJ2-7 TRBV7-8 TRBD1 NA
TGTGCCAGCAGTTACGGACAGGGGGTTCTTCGCACTGAAGCTTTCTTT CASSYGQGVLRTEAFF TRBJ1-1 TRBV6-6 TRBD1 NA
TGTGCCAGCAGTAAATCTAGGTCTGGGGCCAACGTCCTGACTTTC CASSKSRSGANVLTF TRBJ2-6 TRBV6-5 NA NA
TGCGCCAGCAGCCCCGGGACAGGGGAGAGTCAGCCCCAGCATTTT CASSPGTGESQPQHF TRBJ1-5 TRBV5-1 TRBD1 NA
TGTGCCAGCTCCCGCGGGACTAGCTCTGGAAACACCATATATTTT CASSRGTSSGNTIYF TRBJ1-3 TRBV28 NA NA
TGTGCCAGCAGCGTAGCCGGGGCCATTTACGAGCAGTACTTC CASSVAGAIYEQYF TRBJ2-7 TRBV6-2/TRBV6-3 NA NA
TGTGCCAGCAGCTTAATAGCGGGAGTAGGAAACGAGCAGTACTTC CASSLIAGVGNEQYF TRBJ2-7 TRBV7-3 TRBD2 NA
TGTGCCAGCAGTTACGGAGGAGGTGGAAACACCATATATTTT CASSYGGGGNTIYF TRBJ1-3 TRBV6-5 NA NA
TGTGCCAGCAGCCCAAGGGTTGGATTGGGCTCCTACGAGCAGTACTTC CASSPRVGLGSYEQYF TRBJ2-7 TRBV5-5 NA NA
TGTGCCAGCAGTGCCTTTCCCTTAGCGGGTAAAAACTACAATGAGCAGTTCTTC CASSAFPLAGKNYNEQFF TRBJ2-1 TRBV28 TRBD2 NA
TGTGCCAGCTCACCCCGGGACAGGGAAGAGACCCAGTACTTC CASSPRDREETQYF TRBJ2-5 TRBV18 TRBD1 NA
TGCGCCAGCAGCTTGGCGGAGGGGGACTTCGGGACCCAGTACTTC CASSLAEGDFGTQYF TRBJ2-5 TRBV5-1 NA NA
TGTGCCAGCAGTTACGGCACTAGCGGGGGCTGGGACACAGATACGCAGTATTTT CASSYGTSGGWDTDTQYF TRBJ2-3 TRBV6-2/TRBV6-3 TRBD2 NA
TGTGCCAGCAGCCAAACCTTAACCGTTACTAATGAGCAGTTCTTC CASSQTLTVTNEQFF TRBJ2-1 TRBV7-9 NA NA
TGTGCCAGCAGTTCGCCCTGGACCGGTGGGGAAGACTATGGCTACACCTTC CASSSPWTGGEDYGYTF TRBJ1-2 TRBV28 NA NA
TGTGCCAGCAGCCCGAATGGGTTTAGAGAGACCCAGTACTTC CASSPNGFRETQYF TRBJ2-5 TRBV7-9 NA NA
TGCGCCAGCAGCCAAGTCGCGCGGGGGGGCCTAAGCAATGAGCAGTTCTTC CASSQVARGGLSNEQFF TRBJ2-1 TRBV4-3 TRBD2 NA
TGTGCCAGCAGCCCCCCGATAGGGAACCCTGAAGCTTTCTTT CASSPPIGNPEAFF TRBJ1-1 TRBV7-9 NA NA
TGTGCCAGCAGCGTAGATAGCTCTGGAAACACCATATATTTT CASSVDSSGNTIYF TRBJ1-3 TRBV9 NA NA
TGTGCCAGCAGAGACACAGCTAACTATGGCTACACCTTC CASRDTANYGYTF TRBJ1-2 TRBV9 NA NA
TGTGCCATCAGGGAAGGTGAAGAAGCTTTCTTT CAIREGEEAFF TRBJ1-1 TRBV10-3 NA once
TGTGCCAGCAGTCCACGCTGGGGGAATGAGCAGTTCTTC CASSPRWGNEQFF TRBJ2-1 TRBV6-5 NA NA
TGTGCCAGTAGTCGGACTAGCGGGTACAATGAGCAGTTCTTC CASSRTSGYNEQFF TRBJ2-1 TRBV19 TRBD2 once
TGTGCCAGCAGCTCCCATGGGGGAAGCAATCAGCCCCAGCATTTT CASSSHGGSNQPQHF TRBJ1-5 TRBV7-2 NA NA
TGCGCCAGCAGCCAAGGGCTTAGCAATCAGCCCCAGCATTTT CASSQGLSNQPQHF TRBJ1-5 TRBV4-1 NA few
TGTGCCAGCAGTTACTCTACAGGGGGCCTAGGCTACACCTTC CASSYSTGGLGYTF TRBJ1-2 TRBV6-2/TRBV6-3 TRBD1 few